This T cell receptor beta chain was observed in a study of T cell repertoires in cytomegalovirus infection. Comments on this clonotype: As yet, its antigen is unknown.

TCRdb ran MiXCR on the reads and lists one entry per CDR3 protein. This table holds roughly 730,000 distinct CDR3 sequences, 30% to 35% found once. Germline V CDR1 and CDR2: SEHNR, FQNEAQ (reference sequence). V lost 0 bases to trimming and J lost 7 bases, with 11 bases between them. The CDR3 is made up of 14 amino acids. The source of this sequence is a human donor in good health (CMV status not recorded). Some clones in this sample may be carry-over from other donors' samples. This sequence joins TRBV7-9 and TRBJ2-3; D unresolved. Source: cultured PBMCs, taken from culture after CMV antigen stimulation. CDR3 in DNA: TGTGCCAGCAGCTTAGCTCCCCATGAAAATACGCAGTATTTT. This gives the protein CASSLAPHENTQYF.